This entry describes one TCR beta chain. Its specificity is unknown. The CDR3 contains 15 residues. In germline, CDR1 is MNHEY, CDR2 SMNVEV (reference sequence). The V gene end was trimmed by 2 bases and the J gene end by 3 bases; junction bases not matched to a gene: 4. PCR amplification relied on 60 Vbeta primers (plus 13 Jbeta primers). Sequencing used immunoSEQ multiplex PCR; TCRdb keeps in-frame clones, though not all of them. The sample has about 200,000 clones; approximately 82% are singletons. This sample was included in a study of cytomegalovirus exposure and HLA in healthy donors. Across the whole study: Genotyping showed around 81% of some 400 donors falling in the Caucasian-associated ancestry cluster.

General study results and limits: Presence/absence comparisons presumed near-even sequencing depth among donors. TCR beta sequences numbering around 15,000 were associated with HLA alleles at 0.05 false discovery rate in a later analysis. Reportedly, TCR beta sequences accurately predicted HLA-A and HLA-B alleles in most subjects.

This sequence joins TRBV27 and TRBJ2-1; TRBD2 aligns across 7 bases. Sequences were obtained from PBMCs. This receptor was identified in a man younger than 35 in good health and CMV-seronegative. CDR3 region: CASSLIGLDYNEQFF. The CDR3, as DNA: TGTGCCAGCAGTTTAATTGGACTAGACTACAATGAGCAGTTCTTC.